The subject of this entry is one T cell receptor (beta chain). This sample is part of a study of a mutant IDH1 vaccine in newly diagnosed glioma. Time point reported: baseline, week 1 (first vaccination visit). Indicated treatment: pre-vaccination baseline after standard-of-care therapy. Those who donated had recent WHO grade 3 or 4 IDH1-mutant, ATRX-lost astrocytomas. Sequencing used immunoSEQ multiplex PCR; TCRdb keeps in-frame clones, though not all of them. The table shows about 98,000 clones, with approximately 90% occurring only once. The CDR3 is 11 amino acids. V was pared by 10 bases and J by 8 bases, with 12 bases between. The V gene's germline CDR1 is LNHDA and CDR2 SQIVND (reference sequence).

Sequenced here: PBMCs, sampled from a glioma patient treated with radiotherapy, temozolomide or both. This sequence joins TRBV19 and TRBJ2-1; D remains ambiguous. This clonotype was sampled from a woman in her forties or fifties with glioma. CDR3 DNA sequence: TGTGCCATCTCCGCCGGGTATGAGCAGTTCTTC. Translated, it gives CAISAGYEQFF.